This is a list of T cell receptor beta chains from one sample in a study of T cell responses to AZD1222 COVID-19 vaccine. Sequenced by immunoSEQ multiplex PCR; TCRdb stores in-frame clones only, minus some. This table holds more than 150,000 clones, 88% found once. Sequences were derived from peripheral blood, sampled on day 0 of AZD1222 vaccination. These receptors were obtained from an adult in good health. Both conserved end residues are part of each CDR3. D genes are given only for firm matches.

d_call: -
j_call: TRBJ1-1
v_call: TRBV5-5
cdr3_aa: CASSLGGNTEAFF

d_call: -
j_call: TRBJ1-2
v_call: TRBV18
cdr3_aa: CASSSQGPGGYTF

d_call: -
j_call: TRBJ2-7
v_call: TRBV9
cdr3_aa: CASSSREGAQYF

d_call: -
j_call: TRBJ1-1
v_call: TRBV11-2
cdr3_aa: CASSPVQGFYEAFF

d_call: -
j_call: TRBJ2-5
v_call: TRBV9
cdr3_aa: CASSAALQETQYF

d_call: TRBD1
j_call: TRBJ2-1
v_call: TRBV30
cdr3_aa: CAWSQGTGLNEQFF

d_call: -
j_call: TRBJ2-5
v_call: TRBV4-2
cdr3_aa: CASSQGSKETQYF

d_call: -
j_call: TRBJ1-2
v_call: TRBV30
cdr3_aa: CAWSGRTADGYGYTF

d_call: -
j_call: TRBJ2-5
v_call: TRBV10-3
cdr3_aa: CAISESTGKETQYF

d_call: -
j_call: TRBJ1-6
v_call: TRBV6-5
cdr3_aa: CASSYGPGTSPLHF

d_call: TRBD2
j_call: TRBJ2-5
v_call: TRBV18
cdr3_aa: CASSPPGLAAYQETQYF

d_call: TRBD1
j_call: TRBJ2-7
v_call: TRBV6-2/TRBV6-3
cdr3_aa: CASSGQGYEQYF